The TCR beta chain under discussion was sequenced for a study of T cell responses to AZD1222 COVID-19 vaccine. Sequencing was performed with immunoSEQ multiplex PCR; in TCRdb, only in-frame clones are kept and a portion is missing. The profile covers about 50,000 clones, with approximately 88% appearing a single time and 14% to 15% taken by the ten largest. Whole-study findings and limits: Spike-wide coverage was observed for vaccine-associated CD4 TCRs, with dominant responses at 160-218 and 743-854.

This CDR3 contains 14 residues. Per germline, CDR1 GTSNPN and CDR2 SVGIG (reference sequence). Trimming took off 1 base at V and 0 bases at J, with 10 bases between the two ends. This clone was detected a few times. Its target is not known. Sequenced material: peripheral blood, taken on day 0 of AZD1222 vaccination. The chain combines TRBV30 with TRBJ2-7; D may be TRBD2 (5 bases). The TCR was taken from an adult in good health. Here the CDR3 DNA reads TGTGCCTGGAGTGGAGGGCCCTACTCCTACGAGCAGTACTTC. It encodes CAWSGGPYSYEQYF.